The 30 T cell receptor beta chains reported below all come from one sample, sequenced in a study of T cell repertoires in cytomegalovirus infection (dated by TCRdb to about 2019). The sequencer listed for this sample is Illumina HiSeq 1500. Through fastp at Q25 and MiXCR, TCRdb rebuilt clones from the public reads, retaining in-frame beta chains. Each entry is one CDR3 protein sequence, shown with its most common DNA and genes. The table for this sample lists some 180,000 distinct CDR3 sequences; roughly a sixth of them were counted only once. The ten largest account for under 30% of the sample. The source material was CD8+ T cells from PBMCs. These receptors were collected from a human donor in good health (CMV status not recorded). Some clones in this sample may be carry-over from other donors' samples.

CDR3 bases: TGTGCCAGCAGCTTAGAGGAGGGGAACACCGGGGAGCTGTTTTTT. Protein sequence: CASSLEEGNTGELFF. V usage is TRBV7-8 and J usage is TRBJ2-2, with D possibly being TRBD2 (6 bases). The CDR3 runs to 15 residues. Germline CDR1 reads SGHVS; CDR2 reads FQNEAQ. V lost 1 base to trimming and J lost 1 base, with 7 bases between them.

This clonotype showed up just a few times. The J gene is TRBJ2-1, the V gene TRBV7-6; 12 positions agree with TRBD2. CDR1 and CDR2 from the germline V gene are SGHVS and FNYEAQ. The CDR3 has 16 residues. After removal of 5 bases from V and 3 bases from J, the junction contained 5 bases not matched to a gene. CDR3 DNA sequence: TGTGCCAGCAGCCAACGGGGACTAGCGGGCTACAATGAGCAGTTCTTC. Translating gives CASSQRGLAGYNEQFF.

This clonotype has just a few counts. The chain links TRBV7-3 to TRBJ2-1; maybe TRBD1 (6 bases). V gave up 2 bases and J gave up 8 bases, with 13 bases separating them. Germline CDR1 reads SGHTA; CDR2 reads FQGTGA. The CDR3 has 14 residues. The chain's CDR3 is CASSLGTTRDEQFF. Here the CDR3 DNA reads TGTGCCAGCAGCTTAGGGACAACCAGGGATGAGCAGTTCTTC. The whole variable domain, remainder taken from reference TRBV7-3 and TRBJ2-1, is GAGVSQTPSNKVTEKGKYVELRCDPISGHTALYWYRQSLGQGPEFLIYFQGTGAADDSGLPNDRFFAVRPEGSVSTLKIQRTERGDSAVYLCASSLGTTRDEQFFGPGTRLTVL.

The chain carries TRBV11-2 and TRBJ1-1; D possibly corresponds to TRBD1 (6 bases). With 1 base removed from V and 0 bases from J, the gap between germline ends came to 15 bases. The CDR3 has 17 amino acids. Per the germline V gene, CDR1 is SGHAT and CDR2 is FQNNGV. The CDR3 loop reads CASSLAGGSFMNTEAFF. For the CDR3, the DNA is TGTGCCAGCAGCTTAGCCGGGGGCTCCTTCATGAACACTGAAGCTTTCTTT.

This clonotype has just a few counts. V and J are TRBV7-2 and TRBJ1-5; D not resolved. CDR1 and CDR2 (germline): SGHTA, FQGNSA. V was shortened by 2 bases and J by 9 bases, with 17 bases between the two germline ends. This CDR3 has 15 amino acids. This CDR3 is CASSLRGSGSRPQHF. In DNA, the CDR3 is TGTGCCAGCAGCTTACGGGGATCGGGGTCGCGGCCCCAGCATTTT.

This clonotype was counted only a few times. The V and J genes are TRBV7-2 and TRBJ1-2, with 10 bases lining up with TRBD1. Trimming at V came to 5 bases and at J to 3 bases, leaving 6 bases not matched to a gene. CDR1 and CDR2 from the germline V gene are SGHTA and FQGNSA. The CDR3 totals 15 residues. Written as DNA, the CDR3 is TGTGCCAGCAGCCTTTGGGACAGGGGTGACTATGGCTACACCTTC. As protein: CASSLWDRGDYGYTF.

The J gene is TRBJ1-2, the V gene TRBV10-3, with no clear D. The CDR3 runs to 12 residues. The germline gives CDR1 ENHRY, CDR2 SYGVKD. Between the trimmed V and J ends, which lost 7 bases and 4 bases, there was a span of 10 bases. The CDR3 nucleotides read TGTGCCATCACCTTCGAGGGCTATGGCTACACCTTC. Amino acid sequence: CAITFEGYGYTF.

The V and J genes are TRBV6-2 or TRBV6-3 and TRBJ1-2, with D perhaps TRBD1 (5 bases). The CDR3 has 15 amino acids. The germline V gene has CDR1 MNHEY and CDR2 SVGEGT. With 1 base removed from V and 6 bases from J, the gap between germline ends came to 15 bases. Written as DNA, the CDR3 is TGTGCCAGCAGTTACTTTTACGGGACCGGGGATGGCTACACCTTC. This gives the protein CASSYFYGTGDGYTF.

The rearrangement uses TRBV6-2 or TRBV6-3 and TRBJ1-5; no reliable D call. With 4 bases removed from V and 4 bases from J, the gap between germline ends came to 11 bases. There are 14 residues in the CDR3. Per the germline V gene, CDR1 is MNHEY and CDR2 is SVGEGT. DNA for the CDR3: TGTGCCAGCAGTTGGTCCGGGGAGAATCAGCCCCAGCATTTT. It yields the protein CASSWSGENQPQHF.

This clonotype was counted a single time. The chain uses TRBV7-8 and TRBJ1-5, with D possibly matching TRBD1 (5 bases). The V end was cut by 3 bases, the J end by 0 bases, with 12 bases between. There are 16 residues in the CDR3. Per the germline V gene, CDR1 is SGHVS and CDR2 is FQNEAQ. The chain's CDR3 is CASSLGTDYSNQPQHF. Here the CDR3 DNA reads TGTGCCAGCAGCTTGGGGACGGACTATAGCAATCAGCCCCAGCATTTT.

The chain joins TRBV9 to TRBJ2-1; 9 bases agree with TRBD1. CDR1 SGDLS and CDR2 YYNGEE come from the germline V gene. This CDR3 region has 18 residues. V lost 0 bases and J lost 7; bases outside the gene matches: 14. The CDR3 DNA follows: TGTGCCAGCAGCGTAGAAGGAGACAGGGGGTTTAAGGGTAATGAGCAGTTCTTC. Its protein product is CASSVEGDRGFKGNEQFF.

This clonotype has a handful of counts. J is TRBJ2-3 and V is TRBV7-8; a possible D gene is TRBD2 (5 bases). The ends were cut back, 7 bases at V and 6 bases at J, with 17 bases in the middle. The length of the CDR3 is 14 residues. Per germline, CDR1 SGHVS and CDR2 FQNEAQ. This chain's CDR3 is CASTVGLALDTQYF. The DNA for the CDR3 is TGTGCCAGCACCGTAGGGCTAGCTCTCGATACGCAGTATTTT.

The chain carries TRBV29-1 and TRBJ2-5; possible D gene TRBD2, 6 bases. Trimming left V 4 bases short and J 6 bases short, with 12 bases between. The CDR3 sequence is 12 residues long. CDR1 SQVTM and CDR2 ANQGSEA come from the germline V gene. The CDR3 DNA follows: TGCAGCGTTGTTGGGACTGGTCAGACCCAGTACTTC. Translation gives CSVVGTGQTQYF.

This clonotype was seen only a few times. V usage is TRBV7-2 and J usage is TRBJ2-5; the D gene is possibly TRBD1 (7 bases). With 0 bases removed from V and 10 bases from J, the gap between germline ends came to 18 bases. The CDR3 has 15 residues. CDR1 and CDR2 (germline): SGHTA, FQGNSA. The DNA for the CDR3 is TGTGCCAGCAGCTTAGCGGGGGGACAGCCCTTGGGCCAGTACTTC. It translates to CASSLAGGQPLGQYF.

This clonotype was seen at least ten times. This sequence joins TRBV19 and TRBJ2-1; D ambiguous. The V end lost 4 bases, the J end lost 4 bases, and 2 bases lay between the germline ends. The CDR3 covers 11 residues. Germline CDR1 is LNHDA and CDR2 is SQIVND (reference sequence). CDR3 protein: CASSTYNEQFF. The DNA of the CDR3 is TGTGCCAGTAGTACTTACAATGAGCAGTTCTTC. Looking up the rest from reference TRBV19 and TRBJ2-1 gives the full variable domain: DGGITQSPKYLFRKEGQNVTLSCEQNLNHDAMYWYRQDPGQGLRLIYYSQIVNDFQKGDIAEGYSVSREKKESFPLTVTSAQKNPTAFYLCASSTYNEQFFGPGTRLTVL.

The CDR3 spells CASSLRAFDEQYF. CDR3 coding DNA: TGTGCCAGCAGTTTAAGGGCATTCGACGAGCAGTACTTC. This rearrangement joins TRBV27 to TRBJ2-7; D is ambiguous. Trimming stripped 2 bases from V and 5 bases from J, with 10 bases between. The CDR3 is made up of 13 amino acids. Germline V CDR1 and CDR2: MNHEY, SMNVEV (reference sequence).

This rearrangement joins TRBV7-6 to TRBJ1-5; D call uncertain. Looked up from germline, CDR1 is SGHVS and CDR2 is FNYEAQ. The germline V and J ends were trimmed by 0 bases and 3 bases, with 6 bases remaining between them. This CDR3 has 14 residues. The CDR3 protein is CASSLADTNQPQHF. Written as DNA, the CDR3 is TGTGCCAGCAGCTTAGCAGACACCAATCAGCCCCAGCATTTT.

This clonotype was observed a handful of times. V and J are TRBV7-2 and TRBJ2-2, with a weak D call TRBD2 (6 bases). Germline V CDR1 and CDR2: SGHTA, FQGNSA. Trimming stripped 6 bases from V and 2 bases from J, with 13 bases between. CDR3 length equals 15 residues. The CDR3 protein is CASRGAGRNTGELFF. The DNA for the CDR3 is TGTGCCAGCAGAGGTGCGGGGAGAAACACCGGGGAGCTGTTTTTT.

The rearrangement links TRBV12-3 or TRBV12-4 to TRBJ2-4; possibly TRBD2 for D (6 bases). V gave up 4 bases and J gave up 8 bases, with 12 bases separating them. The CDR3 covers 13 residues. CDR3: CASSSGGPDIQYF. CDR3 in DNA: TGTGCCAGCAGTTCTGGAGGGCCGGACATTCAGTACTTC.

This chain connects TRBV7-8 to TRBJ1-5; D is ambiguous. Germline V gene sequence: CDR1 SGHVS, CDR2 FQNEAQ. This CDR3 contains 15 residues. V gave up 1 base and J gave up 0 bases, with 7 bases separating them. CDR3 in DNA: TGTGCCAGCAGCTTAGAGGATCTTAGCAATCAGCCCCAGCATTTT. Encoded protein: CASSLEDLSNQPQHF.

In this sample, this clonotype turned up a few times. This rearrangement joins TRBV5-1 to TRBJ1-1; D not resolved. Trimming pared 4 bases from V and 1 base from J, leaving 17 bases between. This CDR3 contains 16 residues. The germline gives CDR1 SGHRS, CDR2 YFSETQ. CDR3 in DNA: TGCGCCAGCAGCCTGCCCCCGAGATCGGCGAACACTGAAGCTTTCTTT. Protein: CASSLPPRSANTEAFF. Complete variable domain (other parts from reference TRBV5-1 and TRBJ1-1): KAGVTQTPRYLIKTRGQQVTLSCSPISGHRSVSWYQQTPGQGLQFLFEYFSETQRNKGNFPGRFSGRQFSNSRSEMNVSTLELGDSALYLCASSLPPRSANTEAFFGQGTRLTVV.

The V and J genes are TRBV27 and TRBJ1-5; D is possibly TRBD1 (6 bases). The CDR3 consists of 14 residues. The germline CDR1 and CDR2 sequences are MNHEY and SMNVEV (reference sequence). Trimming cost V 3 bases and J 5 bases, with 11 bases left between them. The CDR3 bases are TGTGCCAGCAGTTTCAGGGGCTCCGATCAGCCCCAGCATTTT. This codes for CASSFRGSDQPQHF.

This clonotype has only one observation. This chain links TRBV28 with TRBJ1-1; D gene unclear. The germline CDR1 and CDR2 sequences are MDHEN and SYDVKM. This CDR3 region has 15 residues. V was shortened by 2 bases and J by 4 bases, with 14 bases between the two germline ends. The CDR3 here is CASSLLAGSGTEAFF. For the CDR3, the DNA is TGTGCCAGCAGTTTACTTGCTGGTTCAGGCACTGAAGCTTTCTTT.

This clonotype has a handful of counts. The CDR3 loop is CASSSGTGNTGELFF. The CDR3 nucleotides are TGTGCCAGCAGTTCCGGGACGGGGAACACCGGGGAGCTGTTTTTT. V usage is TRBV12-3 or TRBV12-4 and J usage is TRBJ2-2, with D perhaps given as TRBD1 or TRBD2 (5 bases each). V dropped 4 bases and J dropped 1 base, with 10 bases sitting between them. The CDR3 contains 15 residues.

The DNA for the CDR3 is TGTGCCAGCAGCGACGGACACTTTCACACCTTC. Amino acids: CASSDGHFHTF. This chain connects TRBV9 to TRBJ1-2; D is perhaps TRBD1 (5 bases). The CDR3 covers 11 residues. Germline V lookup: CDR1 SGDLS, CDR2 YYNGEE. The V gene lost 3 bases and the J gene lost 12 bases, with 12 bases spanning the gap.

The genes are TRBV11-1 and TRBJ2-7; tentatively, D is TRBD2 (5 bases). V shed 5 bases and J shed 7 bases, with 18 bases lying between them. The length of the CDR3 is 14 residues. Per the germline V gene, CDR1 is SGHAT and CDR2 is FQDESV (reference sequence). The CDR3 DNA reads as TGTGCCAGCAGCCCCAGCGGAGCTATGAGGGAGCAGTACTTC. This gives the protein CASSPSGAMREQYF.

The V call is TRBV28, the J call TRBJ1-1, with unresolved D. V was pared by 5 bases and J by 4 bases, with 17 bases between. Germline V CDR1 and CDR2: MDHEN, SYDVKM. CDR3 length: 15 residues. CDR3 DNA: TGTGCCAGCAGTCCAGCGGCAGGTCTGGCCACTGAAGCTTTCTTT. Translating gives CASSPAAGLATEAFF.

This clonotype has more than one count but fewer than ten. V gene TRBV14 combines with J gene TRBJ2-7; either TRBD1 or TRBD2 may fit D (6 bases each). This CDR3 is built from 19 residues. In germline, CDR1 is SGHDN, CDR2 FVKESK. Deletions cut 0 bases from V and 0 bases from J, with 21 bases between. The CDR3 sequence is CASSQEGGIAVQSSYEQYF. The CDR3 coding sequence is TGTGCCAGCAGCCAAGAGGGGGGCATAGCCGTTCAAAGCTCCTACGAGCAGTACTTC.

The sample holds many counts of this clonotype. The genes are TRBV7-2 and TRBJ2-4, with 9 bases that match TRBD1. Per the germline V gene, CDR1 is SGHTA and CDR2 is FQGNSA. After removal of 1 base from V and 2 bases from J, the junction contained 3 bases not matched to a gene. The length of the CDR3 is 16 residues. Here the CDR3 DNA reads TGTGCCAGCAGCTTAGTCACAGGGGGCACCAAAAACATTCAGTACTTC. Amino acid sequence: CASSLVTGGTKNIQYF.

The CDR3 DNA sequence: TGTGCCAGCAGCCCGCCGGGACACCTCTATGGCTACACCTTC. Protein: CASSPPGHLYGYTF. The chain has TRBV27 and TRBJ1-2; tentative D call: TRBD1 (6 bases). Deletions cut 6 bases from V and 4 bases from J, with 15 bases between. This CDR3 has 14 amino acids. Looked up from germline, CDR1 is MNHEY and CDR2 is SMNVEV (reference sequence).